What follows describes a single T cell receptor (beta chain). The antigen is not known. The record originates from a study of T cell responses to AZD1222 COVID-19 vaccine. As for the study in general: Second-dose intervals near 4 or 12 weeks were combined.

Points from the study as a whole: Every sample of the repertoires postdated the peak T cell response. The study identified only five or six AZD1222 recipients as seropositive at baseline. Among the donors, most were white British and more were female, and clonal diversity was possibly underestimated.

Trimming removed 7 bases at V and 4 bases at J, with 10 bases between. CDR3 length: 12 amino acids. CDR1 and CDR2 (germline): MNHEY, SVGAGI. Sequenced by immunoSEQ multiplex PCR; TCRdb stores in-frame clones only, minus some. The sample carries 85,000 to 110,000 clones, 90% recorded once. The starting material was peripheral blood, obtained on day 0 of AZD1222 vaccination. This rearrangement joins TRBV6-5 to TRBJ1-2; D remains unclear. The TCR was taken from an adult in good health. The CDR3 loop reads CASTASVYGYTF. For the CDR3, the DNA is TGTGCCAGCACCGCCTCGGTCTATGGCTACACCTTC.